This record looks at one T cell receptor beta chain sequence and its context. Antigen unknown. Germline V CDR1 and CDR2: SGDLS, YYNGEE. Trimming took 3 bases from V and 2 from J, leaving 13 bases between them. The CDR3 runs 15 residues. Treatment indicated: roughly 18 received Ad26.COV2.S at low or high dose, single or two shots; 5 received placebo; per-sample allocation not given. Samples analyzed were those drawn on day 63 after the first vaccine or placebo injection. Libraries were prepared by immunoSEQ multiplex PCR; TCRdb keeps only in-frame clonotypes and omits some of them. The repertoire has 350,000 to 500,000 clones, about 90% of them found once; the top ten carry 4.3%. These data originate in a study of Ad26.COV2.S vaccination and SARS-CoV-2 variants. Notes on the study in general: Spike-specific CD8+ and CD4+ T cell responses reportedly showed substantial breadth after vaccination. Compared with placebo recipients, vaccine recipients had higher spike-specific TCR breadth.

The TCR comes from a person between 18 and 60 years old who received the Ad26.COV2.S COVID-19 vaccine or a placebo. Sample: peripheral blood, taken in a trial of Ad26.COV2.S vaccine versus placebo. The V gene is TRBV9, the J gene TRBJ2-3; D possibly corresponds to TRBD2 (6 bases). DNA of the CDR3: TGTGCCAGCAGCGGACGGGGGATTAACACAGATACGCAGTATTTT. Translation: CASSGRGINTDTQYF. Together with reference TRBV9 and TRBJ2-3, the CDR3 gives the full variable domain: DSGVTQTPKHLITATGQRVTLRCSPRSGDLSVYWYQQSLDQGLQFLIQYYNGEERAKGNILERFSAQQFPDLHSELNLSSLELGDSALYFCASSGRGINTDTQYFGPGTRLTVL.